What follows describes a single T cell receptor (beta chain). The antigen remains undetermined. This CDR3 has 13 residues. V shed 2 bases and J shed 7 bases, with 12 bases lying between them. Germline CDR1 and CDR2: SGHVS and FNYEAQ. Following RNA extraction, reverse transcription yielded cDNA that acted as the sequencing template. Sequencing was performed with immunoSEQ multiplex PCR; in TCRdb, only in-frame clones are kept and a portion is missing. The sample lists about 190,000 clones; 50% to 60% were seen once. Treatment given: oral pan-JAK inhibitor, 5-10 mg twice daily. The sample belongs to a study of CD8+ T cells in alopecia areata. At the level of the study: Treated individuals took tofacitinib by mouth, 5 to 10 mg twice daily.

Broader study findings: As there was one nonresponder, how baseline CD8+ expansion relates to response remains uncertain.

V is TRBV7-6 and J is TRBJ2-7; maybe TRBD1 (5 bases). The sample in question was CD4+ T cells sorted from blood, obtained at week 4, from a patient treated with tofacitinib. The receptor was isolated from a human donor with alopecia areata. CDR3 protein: CASSLSRVGEQYF. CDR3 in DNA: TGTGCCAGCAGCTTAAGCAGGGTGGGGGAGCAGTACTTC.